This T cell receptor (beta chain) was identified during a study of beta chain features in type 1 diabetes. Study results and limitations: In comparison with healthy donors, patients had naive, central memory and Treg TCRB repertoires that appeared more similar. No resolution was reached here on whether HLA type influences TCRB rearrangement. Within each of all four CD4+ subsets, Type 1 diabetes patients had TCRB CDR3s that were moderately but significantly shorter.

Reverse transcription of all isolated RNA meant that expressed TCRB transcripts were sequenced. Measured with immunoSEQ multiplex PCR; TCRdb has only the in-frame clones, and not every one. The sample yields 240,000 or so clones, roughly 22% seen once. This clone has only a few counts. Antigen specificity is unknown. The CDR3 spans 14 residues. The germline CDR1 and CDR2 sequences are MNHEY and SVGAGI. The V and J ends lost 9 bases and 5 bases, in that order; junction bases with no gene match: 11. This receptor was identified in a woman between 40 and 55 years old with type 1 diabetes. Sequenced input: naive CD4+ T cells from blood. The chain uses TRBV6-5 and TRBJ2-5; the match to TRBD2 covers 8 bases. CDR3 nucleotides: TGTGCCAGTCAACTTGCGGGGGGCGGGGAGACCCAGTACTTC. Its protein is CASQLAGGGETQYF.